This is a list of T cell receptor beta chains from one sample in a study of blood T cell repertoires in COVID-19. Libraries were prepared by immunoSEQ multiplex PCR; TCRdb keeps only in-frame clonotypes and omits some of them. Of fewer than 600,000 clones listed, 89% are singletons. The sample consisted of peripheral blood. All receptors derive from a man aged 18 to 30 with COVID-19, enrolled during active disease. The CDR3 runs from the conserved cysteine through the conserved F or W. Each record gives: D gene, V gene, clone size, J gene, CDR3 DNA, CDR3 protein. D genes are given only for firm matches. Expanded clones are given a class, and other clones once, few, many or no size at all.

>TRBD1|TRBV7-9|.|TRBJ2-7
TGTGCCAGCAGCTTATCTACAGGGGTTCGTTACGAGCAGTACTTC
CASSLSTGVRYEQYF
>.|TRBV3-1/TRBV3-2|.|TRBJ1-4
TGTGCCAGCAGCCTCAAACAGGGCAGAAAACTGTTTTTT
CASSLKQGRKLFF
>TRBD1|TRBV5-1|.|TRBJ2-5
TGCGCCAGCAGCTTGGATGGGACAGAAGAGACCCAGTACTTC
CASSLDGTEETQYF
>TRBD1|TRBV7-9|.|TRBJ2-2
TGTGCCAGCAGCCAGCTGACAGGGGCCCTTACCGGGGAGCTGTTTTTT
CASSQLTGALTGELFF
>.|TRBV9|.|TRBJ2-1
TGTGCCAGCAGCTCCCCCGGGACTGGAGGCAATGAGCAGTTCTTC
CASSSPGTGGNEQFF
>.|TRBV3-1/TRBV3-2|.|TRBJ1-1
TGTGCCAGCAGCCAGGAGGGGTGGAACACTGAAGCTTTCTTT
CASSQEGWNTEAFF
>TRBD2|TRBV7-9|.|TRBJ2-7
TGTGCCAGCAGCTCTCGGACTAGCGGGGCCTACGAGCAGTACTTC
CASSSRTSGAYEQYF
>TRBD1|TRBV30|.|TRBJ1-5
TGTGCCTGGAGTGCTACAGGGGGCGGACAGCCCCAGCATTTT
CAWSATGGGQPQHF
>.|TRBV7-9|.|TRBJ2-5
TGTGCCAGCAGCCGCTTTCGGGTGTCCGGGGGAGGCACCTCGGAGACCCAGTACTTC
CASSRFRVSGGGTSETQYF
>TRBD2|TRBV2|.|TRBJ2-7
TGTGCCAGCAGGAGGACTAGCGCTTACGAGCAGTACTTC
CASRRTSAYEQYF
>TRBD2|TRBV29-1|.|TRBJ2-1
TGCAGCGCCCCGGGACTAATATACAATGAGCAGTTCTTC
CSAPGLIYNEQFF
>.|TRBV12-3/TRBV12-4|.|TRBJ1-3
TGTGCCAGCAGCAGAGGGATGCGAGACACCATATATTTT
CASSRGMRDTIYF
>TRBD2|TRBV5-5|.|TRBJ2-1
TGTGCCAGCAGGTTGACTAGCGGGAGCGTCAATGAGCAGTTCTTC
CASRLTSGSVNEQFF
>.|TRBV2|.|TRBJ2-2
TGTGCCAGCAGGGAGGGACAGAACCGAAACACCGGGGAGCTGTTTTTT
CASREGQNRNTGELFF
>.|TRBV18|.|TRBJ1-1
TGTGCCAGCTCACAGTCAGGGGAAACTGAAGCTTTCTTT
CASSQSGETEAFF
>.|TRBV30|.|TRBJ1-3
TGTGCCTGGAGTGTATTGCCAGGGAGGGGAAACACCATATATTTT
CAWSVLPGRGNTIYF
>TRBD2|TRBV5-1|.|TRBJ2-1
TGCGCCAGCAGCTTGGTTGCTAGCGGGGGGTACAATGAGCAGTTCTTC
CASSLVASGGYNEQFF
>.|TRBV5-6|.|TRBJ1-1
TGTGCCAGCAGCTCAGGCTTGAACACTGAAGCTTTCTTT
CASSSGLNTEAFF
>.|TRBV19|.|TRBJ2-2
TGTGCCAGTAGTATAGTCGCAGCGACCGGGGAGCTGTTTTTT
CASSIVAATGELFF
>TRBD1|TRBV2|once|TRBJ2-4
TGTGCCAGCAGCCCCGGGACAGGCCAAAACATTCAGTACTTC
CASSPGTGQNIQYF
>TRBD1|TRBV7-9|.|TRBJ1-6
TGTGCCAGCAGCTTAGAGACAGGGGGCGGCAATTCACCCCTCCACTTT
CASSLETGGGNSPLHF
>TRBD2|TRBV5-1|.|TRBJ2-3
TGCGCCAGCAGCTTGCCGTCTAGCGGGGGGCCGGATACGCAGTATTTT
CASSLPSSGGPDTQYF
>.|TRBV6-5|.|TRBJ2-1
TGTGCCAGCAGTTCACGGGGCAATGAGCAGTTCTTC
CASSSRGNEQFF
>.|TRBV10-2|.|TRBJ1-6
TGCGCCAGCAGTGAGTCGGCAGGGTCTTACAATTCACCCCTCCACTTT
CASSESAGSYNSPLHF
>TRBD2|TRBV30|.|TRBJ2-3
TGTGCCTGGAGCCAACTAGCGGGAGGCCGCGCAGATACGCAGTATTTT
CAWSQLAGGRADTQYF
>.|TRBV5-1|.|TRBJ2-5
TGCGCCAGCAGTTTGTCAGGGAACCAAGAGACCCAGTACTTC
CASSLSGNQETQYF